This T cell receptor (beta chain) was sequenced in a study of T cells in Graves' hyperthyroidism and ophthalmopathy. CDR1 and CDR2 from the germline V gene are MGHRA and YSYEKL. The CDR3 totals 16 residues. Trimming stripped 0 bases from V and 2 bases from J, with 12 bases between. Using over 8.5 ml of fresh peripheral blood, PBMCs were prepared. TCR beta CDR3 sequences were amplified from RNA transcripts. A set of HTBI primers served as the primers for a first-round RT-PCR of the TCR CDR3. TCRdb itself ran the multiplex PCR reads through MiXCR, one entry per CDR3 protein. This sample has 300,000 to 450,000 distinct CDR3 sequences, with around 16% found just once. Study observations and caveats: Blood also contained most expanded thyroid clonotypes above 0.001.

This clonotype was observed a few times. The antigen remains undetermined. The rearrangement joins TRBV4-1 to TRBJ2-3, with D possibly being TRBD1 or TRBD2 (5 bases each). Sequencing was carried out using blood. This receptor was taken from a woman aged 18-29 years with Graves' hyperthyroidism that later progressed to Graves' ophthalmopathy. The DNA for the CDR3 is TGCGCCAGCAGCCAAGACGGGGCTAGGGCCACAGATACGCAGTATTTT. Protein product: CASSQDGARATDTQYF.